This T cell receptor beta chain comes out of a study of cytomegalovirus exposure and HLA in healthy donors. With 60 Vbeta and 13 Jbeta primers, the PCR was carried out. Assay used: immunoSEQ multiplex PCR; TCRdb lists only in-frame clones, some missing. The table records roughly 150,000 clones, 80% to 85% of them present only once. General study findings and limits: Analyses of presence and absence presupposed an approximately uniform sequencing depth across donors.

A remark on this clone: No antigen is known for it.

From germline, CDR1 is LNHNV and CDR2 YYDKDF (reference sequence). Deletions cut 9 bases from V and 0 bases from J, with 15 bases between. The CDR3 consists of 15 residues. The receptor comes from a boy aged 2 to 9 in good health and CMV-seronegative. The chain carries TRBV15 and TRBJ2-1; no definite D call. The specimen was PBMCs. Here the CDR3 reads CATENPTHSYNEQFF. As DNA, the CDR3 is TGTGCCACTGAGAATCCAACCCACTCCTACAATGAGCAGTTCTTC. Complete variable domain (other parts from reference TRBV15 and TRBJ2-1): DAMVIQNPRYQVTQFGKPVTLSCSQTLNHNVMYWYQQKSSQAPKLLFHYYDKDFNNEADTPDNFQSRRPNTSFCFLDIRSPGLGDTAMYLCATENPTHSYNEQFFGPGTRLTVL.